These 23 T cell receptor beta chains originate from one sample sequenced in a study of blood T cells in healthy people across ages. Sample-barcoded 5' priming and a J-beta primer mix drove a second PCR of roughly 7 to 11 cycles. A single record per CDR3 protein comes from TCRdb applying MiXCR to the 5' RACE reads. The data hold roughly 1,500,000 distinct CDR3 sequences, with approximately 32% observed a single time. The sequencing input was blood. All receptors come from a woman aged 25 to 39 in good health.

The genes are TRBV9 and TRBJ2-1; 7 bases are a match to TRBD2. Germline CDR1 is SGDLS and CDR2 is YYNGEE. The junction had 3 bases not matched to a gene; V was cut back by 0 bases and J by 9 bases. The CDR3 runs 13 residues. The DNA of the CDR3 is TGTGCCAGCAGCGTAGGGGGGGAGGGTGAGCAGTTCTTC. It is translated as CASSVGGEGEQFF. The full variable domain, in which reference TRBV9 and TRBJ2-1 provide the parts outside the CDR3, is DSGVTQTPKHLITATGQRVTLRCSPRSGDLSVYWYQQSLDQGLQFLIQYYNGEERAKGNILERFSAQQFPDLHSELNLSSLELGDSALYFCASSVGGEGEQFFGPGTRLTVL.

The chain links TRBV4-1 to TRBJ2-7, with a weak D call TRBD1 (6 bases). Germline V CDR1 and CDR2: MGHRA, YSYEKL. Trimming shortened V by 0 bases and J by 5 bases, and 20 bases separated the two germline ends. The CDR3 consists of 17 residues. The CDR3 protein is CASSQDHRAGPWDEQYF. CDR3 DNA: TGCGCCAGCAGCCAAGATCACAGGGCAGGGCCCTGGGACGAGCAGTACTTC.

For this clonotype: This may be a read error, as it is one base from a much larger clone. This chain joins TRBV20-1 and TRBJ1-1; D remains unclear. Germline V gene sequence: CDR1 DFQATT, CDR2 SNEGSKA (reference sequence). The CDR3 is 13 residues long. Trimming pared 4 bases from V and 6 bases from J, leaving 15 bases between. This CDR3 reads CSATGGSRAEAFF. CDR3 sequence (DNA): TGCAGTGCTACAGGCGGAAGTCGGGCTGAAGCTTTCTTT.

About this clonotype itself: A clone one base away is much larger, so this may be a read error. The chain combines TRBV7-9 with TRBJ1-1; D gene uncertain. Germline CDR1 reads SEHNR; CDR2 reads FQNEAQ (reference sequence). CDR3 size: 15 residues. This CDR3 reads CASSRPSVLNAEAFF. DNA for the CDR3: TGTGCCAGCAGCCGACCTTCGGTCTTGAACGCTGAAGCTTTCTTT. Full variable domain (rest looked up from reference TRBV7-9 and TRBJ1-1): DTGVSQNPRHKITKRGQNVTFRCDPISEHNRLYWYRQTLGQGPEFLTYFQNEAQLEKSRLLSDRFSAERPKGSFSTLEIQRTEQGDSAMYLCASSRPSVLNAEAFFGQGTRLTVV.

This clonotype has only a few counts. This chain links TRBV12-3 or TRBV12-4 with TRBJ1-6; D is unresolved. CDR3 length: 14 residues. V lost 6 bases, J lost 7 bases, and 13 bases lay in between. The chain's CDR3 is CASSGRLTNSPLHF. CDR3 bases: TGTGCCAGCAGCGGAAGGCTCACGAATTCACCCCTCCACTTT.

The sample holds a few counts of this clonotype. The rearrangement uses TRBV20-1 and TRBJ2-3; D not certain. The germline V and J ends were trimmed by 4 bases and 0 bases, with 17 bases remaining between them. This CDR3 is 16 amino acids long. CDR1 and CDR2 from the germline V gene are DFQATT and SNEGSKA (reference sequence). CDR3 protein: CSAKTLTTRSTDTQYF. For the CDR3, the DNA is TGCAGTGCTAAAACGCTTACGACAAGGAGCACAGATACGCAGTATTTT.

The rearrangement joins TRBV6-1 to TRBJ2-7; perhaps D is TRBD1 or TRBD2 (5 bases each). Trimming removed 11 bases at V and 0 bases at J, with 14 bases between. The CDR3 has 13 residues. Per germline, CDR1 MNHNS and CDR2 SASEGT. CDR3 in amino acids: CASNVGTSYEQYF. The CDR3 DNA reads as TGTGCCTCCAACGTGGGGACCTCCTACGAGCAGTACTTC.

This clonotype turned up a few times. This chain joins TRBV20-1 and TRBJ2-7, with 7 bases identical to TRBD2. The CDR3 consists of 13 residues. V dropped 6 bases and J dropped 6; count of bases not matched to a gene: 11. Germline-derived CDR1 and CDR2 are DFQATT and SNEGSKA (reference sequence). The CDR3 DNA reads as TGCAGTGCCCCAGCGCGGGGGACGGTCGAGCAGTACTTC. This gives the protein CSAPARGTVEQYF.

The gene calls are TRBV29-1 and TRBJ1-2, with TRBD1 as a possible D gene (6 bases). Germline V gives CDR1 SQVTM, CDR2 ANQGSEA. V gave up 8 bases and J gave up 5 bases, with 18 bases separating them. The length of the CDR3 is 13 residues. The CDR3 DNA follows: TGCAGCAATGGCCCTTCAGGGGTATATGGCTACACCTTC. It translates to CSNGPSGVYGYTF.

As regards this clonotype: A much bigger clone sits one base away, suggesting this may be a read error. V gene TRBV4-2 combines with J gene TRBJ2-1; 11 positions agree with TRBD2. CDR1 is LGHNA, CDR2 YNFKEQ, per germline. The ends lost 4 bases at V and 5 bases at J; junction bases unmatched: 7. The CDR3 contains 16 residues. This CDR3 reads CASSLSTSGIDNEQFF. The CDR3 coding sequence is TGTGCCAGCAGCCTGTCGACTAGCGGGATAGACAATGAGCAGTTCTTC.

Notes on this clonotype: Relative to the germline gene, one junction end is altered; a read error may explain this. The rearrangement links TRBV2 to TRBJ1-5; D not resolved. This CDR3 contains 14 residues. Per the germline V gene, CDR1 is SNHLY and CDR2 is FYNNEI. CDR3 sequence reads: CASSEGASDQPQHF. In nucleotides, the CDR3 is TGTGCCAGCAGTGAAGGGGCTAGCGATCAGCCCCAGCATTTT.

This clonotype was detected only a few times. This sequence joins TRBV20-1 and TRBJ1-5, with D uncertain. V dropped 2 bases and J dropped 0 bases, with 11 bases sitting between them. In germline, CDR1 is DFQATT, CDR2 SNEGSKA (reference sequence). The CDR3 covers 15 residues. CDR3 residues: CSARKPGNSNQPQHF. CDR3 nucleotides: TGCAGTGCTAGAAAGCCGGGGAATAGCAATCAGCCCCAGCATTTT.

In regard to this clonotype: One junction end disagrees with the germline gene, perhaps due to a read error. The J gene is TRBJ2-2, the V gene TRBV30; D is perhaps TRBD2 (6 bases). Germline CDR1 GTSNPN, CDR2 SVGIG (reference sequence). CDR3 size: 13 residues. The CDR3 bases are TGTGCCTGGAGCGGGAGCCGGACCGGGGAGCGGTTTTTT. It yields the protein CAWSGSRTGERFF.

A few counts support this clonotype. This chain connects TRBV30 to TRBJ2-7, with D possibly TRBD1 on 5 matching bases. Germline CDR1 GTSNPN, CDR2 SVGIG (reference sequence). The germline V and J ends were trimmed by 5 bases and 0 bases, with 14 bases remaining between them. The CDR3 loop spans 14 amino acids. CDR3 in amino acids: CAWASSDSSYEQYF. CDR3 nucleotide sequence: TGTGCCTGGGCCTCCAGCGACAGCTCCTACGAGCAGTACTTC.

This clonotype has at least ten counts. The chain couples TRBV15 to TRBJ2-3; TRBD2 is a possible D gene (6 bases). There are 15 residues in the CDR3. Germline V gene lookup returns CDR1 LNHNV and CDR2 YYDKDF (reference sequence). V was shortened by 5 bases and J by 2 bases, with 14 bases between the two germline ends. The CDR3 here is CATSYLRGITDTQYF. The CDR3 DNA reads TGTGCCACCAGCTACCTACGGGGGATCACAGATACGCAGTATTTT.

This clonotype came up a few times. The V gene is TRBV7-3, the J gene TRBJ2-3; D gene uncertain. Between the trimmed V and J ends, which lost 0 bases and 1 base, there was a span of 8 bases. CDR3 length equals 15 residues. The germline V gene encodes CDR1 SGHTA and CDR2 FQGTGA. The CDR3 bases are TGTGCCAGCAGCTTAACGTTGGGCGGCACAGATACGCAGTATTTT. Protein sequence: CASSLTLGGTDTQYF.

The gene calls are TRBV20-1 and TRBJ2-1; 14 bases match TRBD2. The V segment lost 4 bases and the J segment 2 bases; nucleotides outside the gene matches: 7. This CDR3 region has 17 residues. Germline CDR1 and CDR2: DFQATT and SNEGSKA (reference sequence). The CDR3 protein is CSATLTSGRVAYNEQFF. The CDR3 DNA sequence: TGCAGTGCTACCCTGACTAGCGGGAGGGTTGCCTACAATGAGCAGTTCTTC.

This clonotype was found a few times. The V and J genes are TRBV4-1 and TRBJ2-1; 8 nucleotides align to TRBD2. This CDR3 contains 15 residues. Per the germline V gene, CDR1 is MGHRA and CDR2 is YSYEKL. V gave up 1 base and J gave up 3 bases; unmatched junction bases: 2. CDR3 sequence: CASSQASGHYNEQFF. Here the CDR3 DNA reads TGCGCCAGCAGCCAAGCTAGCGGGCACTACAATGAGCAGTTCTTC.

Concerning this clonotype: A single base separates this from a much larger clone, so it may be a read error. The gene calls are TRBV29-1 and TRBJ2-7; 8 bases map to TRBD1. The CDR3 has 13 amino acids. V lost 6 bases and J lost 0; bases outside the gene matches: 4. The germline V gene encodes CDR1 SQVTM and CDR2 ANQGSEA. The CDR3 DNA follows: TGCAGCGTCGAGACAGGGGACTCCTACGAGCAGTACTTC. Translation: CSVETGDSYEQYF.

This clonotype has just a few counts. This rearrangement joins TRBV28 to TRBJ2-5, with D possibly TRBD1 on 5 matching bases. Trimming cost V 3 bases and J 5 bases, with 13 bases left between them. Germline V CDR1 and CDR2: MDHEN, SYDVKM. This CDR3 has 14 residues. The CDR3 reads CASSFYARVETQYF. The CDR3 bases are TGTGCCAGCAGTTTTTATGCCAGGGTGGAGACCCAGTACTTC.

As concerns this clonotype: This is likely a read error, given that the CDR3 carries no conserved phenylalanine or tryptophan at its end. The chain combines TRBV29-1 with TRBJ2-2; tentatively, D is TRBD1 (7 bases). The germline V and J ends were trimmed by 0 bases and 5 bases, with 13 bases remaining between them. The germline V gene has CDR1 SQVTM and CDR2 ANQGSEA. The CDR3 has 15 residues. The CDR3, as DNA: TGCAGCGTTGAAGAATGGGCAGGGGGGACCGGGGAGCTGTTTTCT. Encoded protein: CSVEEWAGGTGELFS.

This clonotype appeared once. The rearrangement joins TRBV12-3 or TRBV12-4 to TRBJ2-7; 8 bases fit TRBD1. The CDR3 covers 15 residues. V shed 5 bases, J shed 2 bases, and the junction held 8 bases outside the gene matches. This chain's CDR3 is CASSVGEDRAYEQYF. In DNA, the CDR3 is TGTGCCAGCAGTGTAGGTGAGGACAGGGCCTACGAGCAGTACTTC.

The genes are TRBV6-2 or TRBV6-3 and TRBJ2-5; either TRBD1 or TRBD2 may fit D (5 bases each). The CDR3 totals 16 residues. V was trimmed by 7 bases and J by 5 bases, leaving 23 bases between them. The germline CDR1 and CDR2 sequences are MNHEY and SVGEGT. The CDR3 nucleotides are TGTGCCAGCAACCCCAGGTGGGGGTTAGGTGGGGAGACCCAGTACTTC. This gives the protein CASNPRWGLGGETQYF.